Here is one TCR beta chain with its context. Its antigen is still unknown. The sample originates from a study of yellow fever vaccine responses in identical twins. MiXCR was run by TCRdb on the RT-PCR reads, yielding one entry per CDR3 protein. The sample yields under 3,000 distinct CDR3 sequences, about 9% seen once. Trimming pared 5 bases from V and 0 bases from J, leaving 7 bases between. Germline values: CDR1 GTSNPN, CDR2 SVGIG (reference sequence). This CDR3 is built from 12 residues. Whole-study results and caveats: Twins' vaccine T cell responses reportedly seemed partly convergent and partly personalized.

This sample comprised T cells from blood (PBMCs), unsorted or a sorted subset (not recorded which), obtained around 25 months after vaccination. The TCR originated in a woman under 30 who received the yellow fever vaccine. The V call is TRBV30, the J call TRBJ1-2; D gene unclear. The chain's CDR3 is CAWQVSNYGYTF. The CDR3 nucleotides are TGTGCCTGGCAGGTTTCTAACTATGGCTACACCTTC. Drawing the rest from reference TRBV30 and TRBJ1-2, the complete variable domain is SQTIHQWPATLVQPVGSPLSLECTVEGTSNPNLYWYRQAAGRGLQLLFYSVGIGQISSEVPQNLSASRPQDRQFILSSKKLLLSDSGFYLCAWQVSNYGYTFGSGTRLTVV.